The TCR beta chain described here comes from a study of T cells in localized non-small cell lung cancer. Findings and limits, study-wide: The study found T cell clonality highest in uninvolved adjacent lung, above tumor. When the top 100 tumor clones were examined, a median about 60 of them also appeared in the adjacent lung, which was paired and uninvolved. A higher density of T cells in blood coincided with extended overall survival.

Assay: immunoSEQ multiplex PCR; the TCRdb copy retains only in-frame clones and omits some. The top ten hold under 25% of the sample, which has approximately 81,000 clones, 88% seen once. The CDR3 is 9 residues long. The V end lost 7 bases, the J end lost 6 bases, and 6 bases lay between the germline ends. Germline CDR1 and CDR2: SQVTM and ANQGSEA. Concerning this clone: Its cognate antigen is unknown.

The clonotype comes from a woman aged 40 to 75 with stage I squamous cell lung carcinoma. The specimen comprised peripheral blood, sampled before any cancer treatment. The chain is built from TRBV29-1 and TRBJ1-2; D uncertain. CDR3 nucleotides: TGCAGCGCCCCTCATGGCTACACCTTC. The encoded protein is CSAPHGYTF.